This T cell receptor (beta chain) was sequenced for a study of early T cells in non-severe SARS-CoV-2 infection. Background on the study: Alpha and beta chains were unpaired, from unsorted whole-blood bulk RNA. Study results and limitations: Matches to VDJdb favored anti-spike CD8 responses and missed private and CD4 specificities.

After removal of 3 bases from V and 1 base from J, the junction contained 1 base not matched to a gene. The CDR3 consists of 13 residues. Germline V gene lookup returns CDR1 DFQATT and CDR2 SNEGSKA (reference sequence). In the case of this clonotype: Its target is unknown.

Individual cDNA molecules each received unique molecular identifiers attached to them. TCRdb re-analysed the 5' RACE reads in MiXCR, keeping a single row per CDR3 protein. The table has about 89,000 distinct CDR3 sequences, about 15% seen once. The source material was whole blood, sampled at baseline. V usage is TRBV20-1 and J usage is TRBJ2-3, with 7 bases lining up with TRBD1. The TCR sequence derives from an adult who was a healthcare worker with PCR-confirmed SARS-CoV-2 infection or an uninfected control (not recorded which). CDR3 protein: CSARGQRTDTQYF. For the CDR3, the DNA is TGCAGTGCTAGGGGACAGCGCACAGATACGCAGTATTTT.